Below are 21 T cell receptor beta chains sequenced from a single sample in a study of blood T cell repertoires in COVID-19. Method: immunoSEQ multiplex PCR; TCRdb's copy keeps in-frame clones and lacks some. Among more than 85,000 clones listed, roughly 90% were seen once. The sequenced sample was peripheral blood. The receptors here all came from a human donor with COVID-19, enrolled during active disease. The donor label of this sample is uncertain.

This chain connects TRBV5-1 to TRBJ1-5; D might be TRBD1 (6 bases). V shed 4 bases and J shed 4 bases, with 18 bases lying between them. Germline V gene data show CDR1 as SGHRS and CDR2 as YFSETQ. This CDR3 has 16 residues. CDR3 loop: CASSPGPDRRNQPQHF. CDR3 bases: TGCGCCAGCAGCCCAGGGCCGGACAGACGAAATCAGCCCCAGCATTTT.

This chain links TRBV25-1 with TRBJ2-1; possibly TRBD2 for D (5 bases). This CDR3 is built from 18 residues. V dropped 1 base and J dropped 4 bases, with 20 bases sitting between them. Germline-derived CDR1 and CDR2 are MGHDK and SYGVNS. CDR3 sequence: CASSESFEGVIPYNEQFF. The CDR3, as DNA: TGTGCCAGCAGTGAATCTTTCGAGGGTGTGATCCCGTACAATGAGCAGTTCTTC.

The chain combines TRBV30 with TRBJ1-6, with a weak D call TRBD1 (5 bases). CDR3 size: 17 residues. The germline V gene encodes CDR1 GTSNPN and CDR2 SVGIG (reference sequence). Trimming stripped 2 bases from V and 0 bases from J, with 14 bases between. The CDR3: CAWSRTSYSSYNSPLHF. Written as DNA, the CDR3 is TGTGCCTGGAGTCGGACATCCTATAGCTCCTATAATTCACCCCTCCACTTT.

The rearrangement uses TRBV5-4 and TRBJ2-3; weak D call: TRBD1 (6 bases). The length of the CDR3 is 15 residues. Trimming stripped 4 bases from V and 2 bases from J, with 14 bases between. Germline-derived CDR1 and CDR2 are SGHNT and YYREEE (reference sequence). The CDR3 bases are TGTGCCAGCAGCCAAGACATGGGGGCCACAGATACGCAGTATTTT. Translated, it gives CASSQDMGATDTQYF.

CDR3 region: CASSLVGTEGETQYF. The CDR3, as DNA: TGCGCCAGCAGCTTGGTAGGGACAGAAGGAGAGACCCAGTACTTC. V usage is TRBV5-1 and J usage is TRBJ2-5; TRBD1 agrees at 7 bases. CDR3 size: 15 residues. V dropped 0 bases and J dropped 4; count of bases not matched to a gene: 6. Per the germline V gene, CDR1 is SGHRS and CDR2 is YFSETQ.

V usage is TRBV3-1 (or the pseudogene TRBV3-2) and J usage is TRBJ1-1; no clear D. Trimming removed 4 bases from V and 1 base from J, with 4 bases in between. CDR1 LGHDT and CDR2 YNNKEL come from the germline V gene (reference sequence). The CDR3 has 12 residues. CDR3 region: CASSRQNTEAFF. The CDR3 bases are TGTGCCAGCAGCCGGCAGAACACTGAAGCTTTCTTT.

The chain links TRBV2 to TRBJ1-5; 7 bases are shared with TRBD1. Looked up from germline, CDR1 is SNHLY and CDR2 is FYNNEI. The length of the CDR3 is 14 residues. Germline trimming cut 2 bases from V and 6 bases from J; bases unmatched to any gene: 4. CDR3 in DNA: TGTGCCAGCAGTGAAATGACAGGGTCTCAGCCCCAGCATTTT. Protein sequence: CASSEMTGSQPQHF.

The chain employs TRBV5-1 and TRBJ2-5; perhaps TRBD2 as D (6 bases). This CDR3 is 13 amino acids long. CDR1 is SGHRS, CDR2 YFSETQ, per germline. V was clipped by 0 bases and J by 5 bases, with 8 bases between them. CDR3 coding DNA: TGCGCCAGCAGCTTGGTAGGAGGGGAGACCCAGTACTTC. Encoded protein: CASSLVGGETQYF.

V usage is TRBV7-2 and J usage is TRBJ1-4; 7 nucleotides line up with TRBD1. The CDR3 sequence is 16 residues long. Unmatched junction bases numbered 14, after V lost 5 bases and J lost 8 bases. Germline values: CDR1 SGHTA, CDR2 FQGNSA. As DNA, the CDR3 is TGTGCCAGCAGCCCTAGGAGCCGGGACAGAAGCGAAAAACTGTTTTTT. It codes for CASSPRSRDRSEKLFF.

This clone was found once. The V and J genes are TRBV21-1 and TRBJ1-6; the table's D call, TRBD1, has no DNA check behind it. TRBV21-1 is a recognized pseudogene. The CDR3 extends over 15 amino acids. For the CDR3, the DNA is TGTGCCAGCAGCAAAGGGGACAGGGGTAATTCACCCCTCCACTTT. This encodes CASSKGDRGNSPLHF.

V is TRBV19 and J is TRBJ2-3, with D tentatively TRBD2 (5 bases). Per germline, CDR1 LNHDA and CDR2 SQIVND (reference sequence). The CDR3 contains 13 residues. V lost 7 bases and J lost 4, with 12 bases in between. The CDR3 reads CASKRMEADTQYF. The CDR3 DNA sequence: TGTGCCAGTAAAAGGATGGAGGCAGATACGCAGTATTTT.

The chain has TRBV29-1 and TRBJ2-2; 8 nucleotides line up with TRBD1. Germline V lookup: CDR1 SQVTM, CDR2 ANQGSEA. The length of the CDR3 is 16 residues. With V trimmed by 1 base and J by 0 bases, 4 bases remained unmatched. In DNA form, the CDR3 reads TGCAGCGTTGAAGGGCGGACAGGGTCGAACACCGGGGAGCTGTTTTTT. Its translation is CSVEGRTGSNTGELFF.

The chain is built from TRBV29-1 and TRBJ2-7; possibly TRBD2 for D (5 bases). Trimming removed 5 bases at V and 4 bases at J, with 9 bases between. Germline-derived CDR1 and CDR2 are SQVTM and ANQGSEA. This CDR3 has 11 amino acids. The CDR3 is CSVMGAYEQYF. CDR3 nucleotide sequence: TGCAGCGTTATGGGAGCATACGAGCAGTACTTC.

This clone was seen a handful of times. This chain uses TRBV25-1 with TRBJ1-2; D is unclear. The germline CDR1 and CDR2 sequences are MGHDK and SYGVNS. The V and J ends lost 4 bases and 4 bases respectively, with 10 bases between them. This CDR3 region has 13 residues. The CDR3 DNA reads TGTGCCAGCAGTGTCGGAGAGGCCTATGGCTACACCTTC. The encoded protein is CASSVGEAYGYTF.

The V and J genes are TRBV5-1 and TRBJ2-1; 7 bases match TRBD2. J lost 5 bases, V lost 5 bases, and 7 bases had no gene match. The CDR3 has 14 amino acids. Germline CDR1 SGHRS, CDR2 YFSETQ. As DNA, the CDR3 is TGCGCCAGCAGACTTCCGGGGGGTCACAATGAGCAGTTCTTC. Its translation is CASRLPGGHNEQFF.

The gene calls are TRBV6-5 and TRBJ1-6; perhaps TRBD1 as D (6 bases). The CDR3 spans 14 residues. The germline gives CDR1 MNHEY, CDR2 SVGAGI. Trimming took off 6 bases at V and 8 bases at J, with 14 bases between the two ends. CDR3 bases: TGTGCCAGCAGCCCCCAGGGGAGGGATTCACCCCTCCACTTT. Its protein product is CASSPQGRDSPLHF.

The J gene is TRBJ1-4, the V gene TRBV18, with 7 bases identical to TRBD1. CDR3 size: 15 residues. J lost 6 bases, V lost 4 bases, and 8 bases had no gene match. Germline V gene data show CDR1 as KGHSH and CDR2 as LQKENI. CDR3: CASSRTGTADEKLFF. CDR3 DNA: TGTGCCAGCTCACGGACCGGGACAGCCGATGAAAAACTGTTTTTT.

This chain uses TRBV6-5 with TRBJ2-5, with 7 bases identical to TRBD1. The CDR3 is made up of 14 amino acids. The germline gives CDR1 MNHEY, CDR2 SVGAGI. V was clipped by 2 bases and J by 3 bases; unmatched bases: 3. In nucleotides, the CDR3 is TGTGCCAGCAGTTACGACAGGGTAGAAGAGACCCAGTACTTC. Amino acids: CASSYDRVEETQYF.

This clone was counted once. This chain uses TRBV5-1 with TRBJ1-1; a possible D gene is TRBD1 (6 bases). The CDR3 contains 15 residues. The germline gives CDR1 SGHRS, CDR2 YFSETQ. Trimming took off 2 bases at V and 1 base at J, with 12 bases between the two ends. The CDR3 reads CASSFGGGENTEAFF. CDR3 coding DNA: TGCGCCAGCAGCTTCGGGGGGGGCGAGAACACTGAAGCTTTCTTT.

The chain couples TRBV5-1 to TRBJ1-6; D unclear. The CDR3 totals 13 residues. V was pared by 4 bases and J by 7 bases, with 9 bases between. The V gene's germline CDR1 is SGHRS and CDR2 YFSETQ. The CDR3 spells CASSLLSNSPLHF. CDR3 nucleotide sequence: TGCGCCAGCAGCCTACTGTCCAATTCACCCCTCCACTTT.

The chain links TRBV25-1 to TRBJ2-5; weak D call: TRBD2 (7 bases). V dropped 7 bases and J dropped 1 base, with 19 bases sitting between them. Germline-derived CDR1 and CDR2 are MGHDK and SYGVNS. The CDR3 covers 16 residues. Written as DNA, the CDR3 is TGTGCCAGCACCAACGGGGGGCGGTCTATCCAAGAGACCCAGTACTTC. Its translation is CASTNGGRSIQETQYF.